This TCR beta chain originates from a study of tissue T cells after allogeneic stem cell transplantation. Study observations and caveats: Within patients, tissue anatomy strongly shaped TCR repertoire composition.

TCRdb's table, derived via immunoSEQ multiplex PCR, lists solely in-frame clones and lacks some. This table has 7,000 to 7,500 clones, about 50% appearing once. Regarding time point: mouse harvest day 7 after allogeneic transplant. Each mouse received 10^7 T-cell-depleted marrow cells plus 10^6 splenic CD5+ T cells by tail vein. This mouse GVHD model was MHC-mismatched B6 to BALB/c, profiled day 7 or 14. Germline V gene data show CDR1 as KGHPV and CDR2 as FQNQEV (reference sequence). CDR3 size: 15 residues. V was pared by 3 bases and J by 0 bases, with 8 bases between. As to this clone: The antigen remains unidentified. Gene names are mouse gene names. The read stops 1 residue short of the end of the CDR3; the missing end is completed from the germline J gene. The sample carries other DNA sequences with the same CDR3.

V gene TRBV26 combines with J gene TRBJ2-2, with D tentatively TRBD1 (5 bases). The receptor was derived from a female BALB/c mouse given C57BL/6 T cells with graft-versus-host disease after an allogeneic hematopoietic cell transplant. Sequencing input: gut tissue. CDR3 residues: CASSLQGANTGQLYF. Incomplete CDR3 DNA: TGTGCCAGCAGTCTCCAGGGAGCAAACACCGGGCAGCTCTAC.